This T cell receptor beta chain was identified during a study of blood T cell repertoires in COVID-19. On the study more broadly: COVID-19 samples from acute and convalescent phases originated in the United States, Italy and Spain. Nucleic acid was either cDNA or gDNA, and it came from T cells, B-cell-depleted T cells, or PBMCs.

Sequenced by immunoSEQ multiplex PCR; TCRdb stores in-frame clones only, minus some. Counted here are over 150,000 clones, over 70% occurring once; the ten biggest clones make up about 3.7%. CDR1 is MNHEY and CDR2 is SVGAGI in the germline V gene. V lost 7 bases, J lost 0 bases, and 6 bases lay in between. This CDR3 contains 12 residues. This clonotype was obtained from an older woman who had recovered from COVID-19. Sequencing used PBMCs or T cells enriched from blood (not recorded which). The rearrangement uses TRBV6-5 and TRBJ1-1; no clear D. This CDR3 is CASKNLNTEAFF. Written as DNA, the CDR3 is TGTGCCAGCAAAAACTTGAACACTGAAGCTTTCTTT.